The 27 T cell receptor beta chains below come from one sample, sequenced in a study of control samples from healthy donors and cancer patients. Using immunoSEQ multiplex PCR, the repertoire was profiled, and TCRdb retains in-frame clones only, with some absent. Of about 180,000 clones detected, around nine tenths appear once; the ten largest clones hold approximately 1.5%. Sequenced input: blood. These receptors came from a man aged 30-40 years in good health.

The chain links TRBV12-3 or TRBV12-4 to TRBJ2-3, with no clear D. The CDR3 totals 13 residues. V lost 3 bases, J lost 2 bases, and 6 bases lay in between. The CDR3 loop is CASSLGLTDTQYF. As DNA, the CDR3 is TGTGCCAGCAGTTTGGGTCTCACAGATACGCAGTATTTT.

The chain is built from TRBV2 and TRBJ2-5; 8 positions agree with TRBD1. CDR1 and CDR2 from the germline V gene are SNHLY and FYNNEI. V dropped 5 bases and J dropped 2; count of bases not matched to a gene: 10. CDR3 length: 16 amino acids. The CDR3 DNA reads TGTGCCAGCAGTCAAAGGACAGGGAGGTCTCAAGAGACCCAGTACTTC. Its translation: CASSQRTGRSQETQYF.

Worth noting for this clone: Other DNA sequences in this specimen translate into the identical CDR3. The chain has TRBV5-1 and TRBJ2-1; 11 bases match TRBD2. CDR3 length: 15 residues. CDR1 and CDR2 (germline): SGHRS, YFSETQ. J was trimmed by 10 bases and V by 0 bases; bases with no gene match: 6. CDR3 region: CASSLGSGGAEEQFF. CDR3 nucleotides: TGCGCCAGCAGCTTGGGTAGCGGGGGGGCTGAGGAGCAGTTCTTC.

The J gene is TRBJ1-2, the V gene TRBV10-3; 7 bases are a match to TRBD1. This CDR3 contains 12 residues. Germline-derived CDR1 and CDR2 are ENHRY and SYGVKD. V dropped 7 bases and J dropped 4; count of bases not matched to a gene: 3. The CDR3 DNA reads TGTGCCATCACAGGGGGGGGCTATGGCTACACCTTC. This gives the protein CAITGGGYGYTF.

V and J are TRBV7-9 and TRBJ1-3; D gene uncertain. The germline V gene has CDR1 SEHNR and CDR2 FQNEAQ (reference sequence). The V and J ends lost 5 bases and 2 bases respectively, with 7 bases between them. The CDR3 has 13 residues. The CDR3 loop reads CASSPLAGNTIYF. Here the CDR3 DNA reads TGTGCCAGCAGCCCCCTGGCTGGAAACACCATATATTTT.

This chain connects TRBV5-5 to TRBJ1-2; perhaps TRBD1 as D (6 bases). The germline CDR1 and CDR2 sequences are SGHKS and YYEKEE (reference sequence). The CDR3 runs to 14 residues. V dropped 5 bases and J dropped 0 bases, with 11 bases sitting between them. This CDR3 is CASSSGTPNYGYTF. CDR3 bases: TGTGCCAGCAGTTCAGGGACACCTAACTATGGCTACACCTTC.

The CDR3 loop reads CASSQDSRAAGLEQYF. The CDR3 region has the DNA TGCGCCAGCAGCCAAGATTCCCGGGCCGCGGGGCTCGAGCAGTACTTC. This chain connects TRBV4-3 to TRBJ2-7; the D gene is possibly TRBD2 (6 bases). Deletions cut 0 bases from V and 6 bases from J, with 18 bases between. The CDR3 consists of 16 residues. Germline CDR1 LGHNA, CDR2 YSLEER.

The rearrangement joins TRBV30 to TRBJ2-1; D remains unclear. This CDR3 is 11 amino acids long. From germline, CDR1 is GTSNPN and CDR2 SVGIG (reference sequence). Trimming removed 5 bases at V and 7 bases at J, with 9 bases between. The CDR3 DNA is TGTGCCTGGTTGTACTCGAATGAGCAGTTCTTC. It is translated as CAWLYSNEQFF. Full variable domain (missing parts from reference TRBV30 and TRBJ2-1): SQTIHQWPATLVQPVGSPLSLECTVEGTSNPNLYWYRQAAGRGLQLLFYSVGIGQISSEVPQNLSASRPQDRQFILSSKKLLLSDSGFYLCAWLYSNEQFFGPGTRLTVL.

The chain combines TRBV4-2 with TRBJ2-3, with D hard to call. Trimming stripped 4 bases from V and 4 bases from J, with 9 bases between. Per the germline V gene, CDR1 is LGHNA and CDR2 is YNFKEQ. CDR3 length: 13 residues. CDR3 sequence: CASSRAGPDTQYF. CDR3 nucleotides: TGTGCCAGCAGCCGGGCCGGACCAGATACGCAGTATTTT.

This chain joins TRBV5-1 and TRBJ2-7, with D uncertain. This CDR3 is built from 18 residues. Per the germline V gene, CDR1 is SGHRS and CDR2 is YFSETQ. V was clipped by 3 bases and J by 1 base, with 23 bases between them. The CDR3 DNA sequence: TGCGCCAGCAGCTCACCGAGCTCCTCTGGCAGTCATTCCTACGAGCAGTACTTC. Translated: CASSSPSSSGSHSYEQYF.

CDR3 DNA: TGTGCCAGCAGCAAAGGCCATAGCGGGGGCTGGGGTGAGCAGTTCTTC. Encoded protein: CASSKGHSGGWGEQFF. The V call is TRBV11-1, the J call TRBJ2-1; 9 positions match TRBD2. In germline, CDR1 is SGHAT, CDR2 FQDESV (reference sequence). V trimming: 5 bases; J trimming: 9 bases; junction bases outside the gene matches: 14. The length of the CDR3 is 16 residues.

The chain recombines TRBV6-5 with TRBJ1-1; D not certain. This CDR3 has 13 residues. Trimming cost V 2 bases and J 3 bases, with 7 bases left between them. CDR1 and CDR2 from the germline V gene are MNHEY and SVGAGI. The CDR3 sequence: CASSYDTHTEAFF. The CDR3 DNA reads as TGTGCCAGCAGTTACGACACCCACACTGAAGCTTTCTTT.

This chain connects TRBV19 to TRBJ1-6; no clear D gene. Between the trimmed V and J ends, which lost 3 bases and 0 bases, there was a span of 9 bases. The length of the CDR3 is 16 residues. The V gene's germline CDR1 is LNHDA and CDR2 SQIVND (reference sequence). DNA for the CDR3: TGTGCCAGTAGTATGACATGGAGCTCCTATAATTCACCCCTCCACTTT. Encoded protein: CASSMTWSSYNSPLHF.

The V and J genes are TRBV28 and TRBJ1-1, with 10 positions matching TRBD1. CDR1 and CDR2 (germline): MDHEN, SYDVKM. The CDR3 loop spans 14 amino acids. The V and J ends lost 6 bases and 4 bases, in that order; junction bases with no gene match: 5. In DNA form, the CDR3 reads TGTGCCAGCAGAAATGGACAGGGGGGCACTGAAGCTTTCTTT. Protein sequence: CASRNGQGGTEAFF.

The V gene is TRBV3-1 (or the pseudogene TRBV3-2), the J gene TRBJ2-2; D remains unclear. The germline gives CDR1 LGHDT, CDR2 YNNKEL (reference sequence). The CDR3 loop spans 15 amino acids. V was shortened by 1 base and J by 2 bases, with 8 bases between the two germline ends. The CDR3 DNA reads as TGTGCCAGCAGCCAAGGGGTCTATAACACCGGGGAGCTGTTTTTT. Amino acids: CASSQGVYNTGELFF.

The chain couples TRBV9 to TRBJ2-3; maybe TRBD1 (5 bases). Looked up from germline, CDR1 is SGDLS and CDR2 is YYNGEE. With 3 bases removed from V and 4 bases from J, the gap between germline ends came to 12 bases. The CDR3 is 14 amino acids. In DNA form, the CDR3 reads TGTGCCAGCAGCGCCCCCCTAGGGGCAGATACGCAGTATTTT. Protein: CASSAPLGADTQYF.

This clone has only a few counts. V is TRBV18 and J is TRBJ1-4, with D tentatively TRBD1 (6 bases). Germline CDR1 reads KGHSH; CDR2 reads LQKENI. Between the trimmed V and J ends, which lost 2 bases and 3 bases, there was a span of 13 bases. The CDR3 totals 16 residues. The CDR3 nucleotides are TGTGCCAGCTCACCATTTACAGGGTTAGCTAATGAAAAACTGTTTTTT. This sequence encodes CASSPFTGLANEKLFF.

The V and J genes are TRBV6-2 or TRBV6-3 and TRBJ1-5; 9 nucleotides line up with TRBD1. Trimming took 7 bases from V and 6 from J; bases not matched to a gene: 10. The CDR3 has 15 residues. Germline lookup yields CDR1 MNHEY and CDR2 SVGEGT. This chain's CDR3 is CASNPPTGGRQPQHF. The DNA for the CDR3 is TGTGCCAGCAACCCCCCAACAGGGGGCCGTCAGCCCCAGCATTTT.

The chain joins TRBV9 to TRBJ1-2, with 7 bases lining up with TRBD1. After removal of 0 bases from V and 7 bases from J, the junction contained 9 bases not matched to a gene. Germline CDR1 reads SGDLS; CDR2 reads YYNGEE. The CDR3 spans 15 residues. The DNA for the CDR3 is TGTGCCAGCAGCGTAGCGGGAGGGGGCGCGGGTGGCTACACCTTC. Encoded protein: CASSVAGGGAGGYTF.

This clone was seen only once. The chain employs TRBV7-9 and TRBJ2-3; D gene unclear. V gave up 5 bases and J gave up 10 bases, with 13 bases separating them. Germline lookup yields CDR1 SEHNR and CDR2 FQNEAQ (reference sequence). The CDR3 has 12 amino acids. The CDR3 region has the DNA TGTGCCAGCAGCCGGCAAGGGAATCCGCAGTATTTT. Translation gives CASSRQGNPQYF.

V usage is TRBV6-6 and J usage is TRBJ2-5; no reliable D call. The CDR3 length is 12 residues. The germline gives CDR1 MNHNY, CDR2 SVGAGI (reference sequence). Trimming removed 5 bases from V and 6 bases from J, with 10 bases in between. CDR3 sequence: CASSGTPKTQYF. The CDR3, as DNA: TGTGCCAGCAGTGGAACACCTAAGACCCAGTACTTC.

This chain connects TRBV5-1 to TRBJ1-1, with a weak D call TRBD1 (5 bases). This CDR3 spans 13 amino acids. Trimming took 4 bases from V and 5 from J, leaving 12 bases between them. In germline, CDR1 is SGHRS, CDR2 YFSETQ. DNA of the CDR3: TGCGCCAGCAGCCTGACAGATCTTACTGAAGCTTTCTTT. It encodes CASSLTDLTEAFF.

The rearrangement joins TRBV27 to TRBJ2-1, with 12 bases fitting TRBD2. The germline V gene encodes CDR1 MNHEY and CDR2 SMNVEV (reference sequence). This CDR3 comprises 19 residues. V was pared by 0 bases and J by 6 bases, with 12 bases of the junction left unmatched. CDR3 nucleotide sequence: TGTGCCAGCAGTTTATCAAGACCTAGACTAGCGGGAGAGGGCAATGAGCAGTTCTTC. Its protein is CASSLSRPRLAGEGNEQFF.

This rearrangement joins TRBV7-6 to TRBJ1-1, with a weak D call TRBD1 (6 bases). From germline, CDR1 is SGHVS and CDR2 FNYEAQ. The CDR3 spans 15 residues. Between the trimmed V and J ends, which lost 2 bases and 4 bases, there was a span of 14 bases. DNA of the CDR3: TGTGCCAGCAGCTTATTCTTGGGGGCAGGCACTGAAGCTTTCTTT. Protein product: CASSLFLGAGTEAFF.

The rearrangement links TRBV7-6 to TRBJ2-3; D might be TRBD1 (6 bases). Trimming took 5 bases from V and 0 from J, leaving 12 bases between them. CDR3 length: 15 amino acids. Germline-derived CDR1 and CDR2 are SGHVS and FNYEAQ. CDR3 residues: CASSPGQISTDTQYF. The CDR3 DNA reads TGTGCCAGCAGCCCTGGACAGATTAGCACAGATACGCAGTATTTT. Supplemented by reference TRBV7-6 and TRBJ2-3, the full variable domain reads GAGVSQSPRYKVTKRGQDVALRCDPISGHVSLYWYRQALGQGPEFLTYFNYEAQQDKSGLPNDRFSAERPEGSISTLTIQRTEQRDSAMYRCASSPGQISTDTQYFGPGTRLTVL.

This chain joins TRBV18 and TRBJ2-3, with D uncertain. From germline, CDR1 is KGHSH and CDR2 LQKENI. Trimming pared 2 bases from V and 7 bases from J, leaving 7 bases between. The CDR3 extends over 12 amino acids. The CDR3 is CASSPERNTQYF. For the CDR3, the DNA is TGTGCCAGCTCACCAGAAAGGAATACGCAGTATTTT.

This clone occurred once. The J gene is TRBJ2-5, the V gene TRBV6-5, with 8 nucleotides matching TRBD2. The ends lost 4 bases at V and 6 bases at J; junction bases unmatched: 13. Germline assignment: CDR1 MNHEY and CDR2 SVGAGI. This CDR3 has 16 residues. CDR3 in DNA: TGTGCCAGCAGTTCACTGGGTAGCGGGATTGGAAAGACCCAGTACTTC. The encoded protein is CASSSLGSGIGKTQYF.